The next 15 T cell receptor beta chains were all read from a single sample in a study of regulatory T cells in long-lasting Graves disease. CDR3 regions were amplified by Arm-PCR using iRepertoire HTBI primers to build TCR beta libraries. TCRdb re-analysed the multiplex PCR reads in MiXCR, keeping a single row per CDR3 protein. Counted here are roughly 490,000 distinct CDR3 sequences, under 25% occurring once; the ten biggest clones make up around 12%. The time point denotes: persistent/refractory GD, antithyroid drugs over 5 years with positive TRAb. Researchers made the TCR library from RNA that was extracted from PBMCs. The sequencing used peripheral blood mononuclear cells (PBMCs), collected when the disease was refractory, from a patient treated with antithyroid drugs. The receptors derive from a female donor with Graves disease.

This clonotype was recorded at least ten times. The chain recombines TRBV11-2 with TRBJ1-4; D uncertain. Germline V gene lookup returns CDR1 SGHAT and CDR2 FQNNGV. The CDR3 is made up of 15 amino acids. V dropped 1 base and J dropped 5 bases, with 11 bases sitting between them. The CDR3 reads CASSLGSRWNEKLFF. DNA for the CDR3: TGTGCCAGCAGCTTAGGTTCCCGGTGGAATGAAAAACTGTTTTTT.

This clonotype was counted at least ten times. CDR3 protein: CASSSDFSSSYEQYF. The CDR3 DNA reads as TGTGCCAGCAGCTCCGACTTCTCGAGCTCCTACGAGCAGTACTTC. V usage is TRBV6-1 and J usage is TRBJ2-7; D gene ambiguous. CDR3 length equals 15 residues. CDR1 and CDR2 from the germline V gene are MNHNS and SASEGT. V was shortened by 6 bases and J by 0 bases, with 15 bases between the two germline ends.

This clonotype has only a few counts. The rearrangement links TRBV6-5 to TRBJ2-5; D gene uncertain. Between the trimmed V and J ends, which lost 2 bases and 1 base, there was a span of 8 bases. This CDR3 is built from 14 residues. Germline CDR1 MNHEY, CDR2 SVGAGI. The CDR3 bases are TGTGCCAGCAGTTACACTACTACCCAAGAGACCCAGTACTTC. It encodes CASSYTTTQETQYF.

Comments on this clonotype: A far larger clone is off by one base, so a read error is likely. The chain has TRBV7-2 and TRBJ2-5, with 10 bases aligning to TRBD2. Germline values: CDR1 SGHTA, CDR2 FQGNSA. After removal of 1 base from V and 4 bases from J, the junction contained 9 bases not matched to a gene. There are 17 residues in the CDR3. The DNA for the CDR3 is TGTGCCAGCAGCTTAGGGCTAGCGGGAGTCGGGGGAGAGACCCAGTACTTC. Translated, it gives CASSLGLAGVGGETQYF.

This clonotype was counted at least ten times. This chain links TRBV6-5 with TRBJ1-4; no definite D call. This CDR3 is 15 amino acids long. The germline V and J ends were trimmed by 0 bases and 0 bases, with 5 bases remaining between them. Germline CDR1 and CDR2: MNHEY and SVGAGI. The CDR3 spells CASSYSRATNEKLFF. In DNA form, the CDR3 reads TGTGCCAGCAGTTACTCAAGAGCAACTAATGAAAAACTGTTTTTT.

For this clonotype: This likely comes from a read error, as the CDR3 has no conserved phenylalanine or tryptophan at its end. The chain links TRBV20-1 to TRBJ2-3; D gene uncertain. Per germline, CDR1 DFQATT and CDR2 SNEGSKA (reference sequence). V shed 2 bases and J shed 2 bases, with 8 bases lying between them. The CDR3 runs to 13 residues. The CDR3 nucleotides read TGCAGTGCTAGACTTCAACCCACAGATACGCAGTATCTT. Translation gives CSARLQPTDTQYL.

The chain joins TRBV6-5 to TRBJ1-1; D is unresolved. This CDR3 region has 14 residues. V lost 0 bases to trimming and J lost 5 bases, with 10 bases between them. The V gene's germline CDR1 is MNHEY and CDR2 SVGAGI. The DNA of the CDR3 is TGTGCCAGCAGTTACTCGCGCGGAGCTACTGAAGCTTTCTTT. Translation gives CASSYSRGATEAFF.

The rearrangement links TRBV2 to TRBJ2-7; tentative D call: TRBD1 (6 bases). Trimming removed 6 bases at V and 5 bases at J, with 14 bases between. The CDR3 has 13 residues. Germline lookup yields CDR1 SNHLY and CDR2 FYNNEI. The CDR3 DNA sequence: TGTGCCAGCAGGGAACAGGGACCCCACGAGCAGTACTTC. It codes for CASREQGPHEQYF.

This clonotype was seen repeatedly, ten times or more. The V gene is TRBV7-3, the J gene TRBJ2-7; no clear D gene. Deletions cut 5 bases from V and 3 bases from J, with 14 bases between. The CDR3 runs to 14 residues. Germline V gene lookup returns CDR1 SGHTA and CDR2 FQGTGA. The CDR3 DNA sequence: TGTGCCAGCAGCCTAGGGTTCTCAAACTACGAGCAGTACTTC. Translating it yields CASSLGFSNYEQYF.

The chain carries TRBV6-4 and TRBJ1-5, with D perhaps matching TRBD1 (5 bases). In germline, CDR1 is MRHNA, CDR2 SNTAGT. V lost 10 bases, J lost 0 bases, and 22 bases lay in between. The CDR3 sequence is 17 residues long. CDR3 sequence reads: CAMVNRPLGYSNQPQHF. The DNA for the CDR3 is TGTGCCATGGTGAACAGGCCCCTTGGATATAGCAATCAGCCCCAGCATTTT.

This clonotype occurred a few times. The V gene is TRBV12-3 or TRBV12-4, the J gene TRBJ2-3; weak D call: TRBD2 (5 bases). CDR3 length equals 15 residues. V was cut by 6 bases and J by 1 base, with 14 bases left in between. The CDR3 nucleotides are TGTGCCAGCAGGCCACTAGTTCCCCGCACAGATACGCAGTATTTT. Amino acids: CASRPLVPRTDTQYF.

This clonotype came up many times. The chain links TRBV6-2 or TRBV6-3 to TRBJ2-5; TRBD1 agrees at 7 bases. Germline CDR1 MNHEY, CDR2 SVGEGT. Trimming removed 5 bases from V and 5 bases from J; junction bases left unmatched: 5. CDR3 length: 13 residues. DNA for the CDR3: TGTGCCAGCAGTACGTACAGGGGTGAGACCCAGTACTTC. It specifies CASSTYRGETQYF.

This clonotype was observed at least ten times. The chain employs TRBV28 and TRBJ2-7; possible D gene TRBD1, 5 bases. V was clipped by 7 bases and J by 2 bases, with 15 bases between them. CDR1 is MDHEN, CDR2 SYDVKM, per germline. The CDR3 length is 14 residues. The CDR3 reads CASTAGPSTYEQYF. CDR3 nucleotide sequence: TGTGCCAGCACGGCAGGGCCCTCAACCTACGAGCAGTACTTC.

This clonotype was seen a handful of times. This chain connects TRBV11-2 to TRBJ2-6, with D possibly being TRBD1 or TRBD2 (7 bases each). The germline gives CDR1 SGHAT, CDR2 FQNNGV. Deletions cut 5 bases from V and 2 bases from J, with 19 bases between. The CDR3 totals 18 residues. CDR3 loop: CASSPGGEPTAGANVLTF. The CDR3 DNA follows: TGTGCCAGCAGCCCAGGGGGGGAGCCTACTGCTGGGGCCAACGTCCTGACTTTC.

At least ten counts were recorded for this clonotype. This chain uses TRBV2 with TRBJ1-5; D is unclear. The ends were cut back, 1 base at V and 0 bases at J, with 13 bases in the middle. The CDR3 consists of 17 residues. Germline loops: CDR1 SNHLY, CDR2 FYNNEI. The DNA for the CDR3 is TGTGCCAGCAGTGAAGGTGTACGTACAAATAGCAATCAGCCCCAGCATTTT. This translates into CASSEGVRTNSNQPQHF.